A selection of T cell receptor beta chains follows, all from one sample in a study of blood T cell repertoires in COVID-19. Repertoires were generated with immunoSEQ multiplex PCR, while TCRdb's copy carries only in-frame clones and drops some. The top ten clones hold around 4.7% of a sample with about 210,000 clones, 80% of them seen once. Material for sequencing was PBMCs or T cells enriched from blood (not recorded which). These receptors originate from a man younger than 45 with acute COVID-19. The CDR3 runs from the conserved cysteine through the conserved F or W. Each record gives: V gene, J gene, D gene, clone size, CDR3 protein, CDR3 DNA. A D gene is named only where the DNA matches it firmly. A row's size may be missing; if present it is once, few, many or a size class.

v_call: TRBV14; j_call: TRBJ1-2; d_call: -; clone_size: -; cdr3_aa: CASSLTGLGYGYTF; cdr3_nt: TGTGCCAGCAGCCTCACAGGCCTCGGGTATGGCTACACCTTC
v_call: TRBV5-1; j_call: TRBJ2-2; d_call: TRBD2; clone_size: -; cdr3_aa: CASSPGTGGTGELFF; cdr3_nt: TGCGCCAGCAGCCCAGGGACGGGGGGCACCGGGGAGCTGTTTTTT
v_call: TRBV6-5; j_call: TRBJ1-6; d_call: TRBD1; clone_size: -; cdr3_aa: CASSSTGDIYSPLHF; cdr3_nt: TGTGCCAGCAGTTCGACAGGGGACATTTATTCACCCCTCCACTTT
v_call: TRBV21-1; j_call: TRBJ1-5; d_call: -; clone_size: -; cdr3_aa: CASSKEGGQGPRGQPQHF; cdr3_nt: TGTGCCAGCAGCAAAGAGGGGGGACAGGGCCCCAGGGGACAGCCCCAGCATTTT
v_call: TRBV19; j_call: TRBJ1-1; d_call: TRBD1; clone_size: -; cdr3_aa: CASSINGAGGWRTEAFF; cdr3_nt: TGTGCCAGTAGTATAAATGGGGCAGGGGGTTGGCGCACTGAAGCTTTCTTT
v_call: TRBV7-9; j_call: TRBJ1-2; d_call: -; clone_size: -; cdr3_aa: CASSFGAGNDGYTF; cdr3_nt: TGTGCCAGCAGCTTTGGTGCGGGGAACGATGGCTACACCTTC
v_call: TRBV6-1; j_call: TRBJ1-3; d_call: -; clone_size: -; cdr3_aa: CASSEVGDPGNTIYF; cdr3_nt: TGTGCCAGCAGTGAAGTAGGAGATCCCGGAAACACCATATATTTT
v_call: TRBV19; j_call: TRBJ1-4; d_call: -; clone_size: -; cdr3_aa: CASMNPGEAGKEKLFF; cdr3_nt: TGTGCCAGTATGAACCCTGGGGAGGCTGGCAAGGAAAAACTGTTTTTT
v_call: TRBV7-2; j_call: TRBJ2-5; d_call: TRBD2; clone_size: -; cdr3_aa: CASSFTPTGTSMLQTQYF; cdr3_nt: TGTGCCAGCAGCTTTACGCCGACCGGGACTAGTATGCTTCAGACCCAGTACTTC
v_call: TRBV2; j_call: TRBJ1-5; d_call: TRBD1; clone_size: -; cdr3_aa: CASSGQGNNQPQHF; cdr3_nt: TGTGCCAGCAGTGGACAGGGGAACAATCAGCCCCAGCATTTT
v_call: TRBV10-2; j_call: TRBJ1-2; d_call: -; clone_size: -; cdr3_aa: CASSQQGGNGYTF; cdr3_nt: TGCGCCAGCTCCCAGCAGGGCGGGAATGGCTACACCTTC
v_call: TRBV4-1; j_call: TRBJ1-1; d_call: -; clone_size: -; cdr3_aa: CASSQANGNTEAFF; cdr3_nt: TGCGCCAGCAGCCAAGCGAACGGGAACACTGAAGCTTTCTTT
v_call: TRBV15; j_call: TRBJ2-5; d_call: -; clone_size: -; cdr3_aa: CATSERGQETQYF; cdr3_nt: TGTGCCACCAGCGAAAGGGGCCAAGAGACCCAGTACTTC
v_call: TRBV7-9; j_call: TRBJ1-4; d_call: -; clone_size: few; cdr3_aa: CASSSITGGRREKLFF; cdr3_nt: TGTGCCAGCAGCTCAATTACAGGCGGAAGAAGGGAAAAACTGTTTTTT
v_call: TRBV27; j_call: TRBJ2-7; d_call: -; clone_size: few; cdr3_aa: CASSLSSWGTQSYEQYF; cdr3_nt: TGTGCCAGCAGTTTGTCCTCTTGGGGGACACAATCCTACGAGCAGTACTTC
v_call: TRBV5-1; j_call: TRBJ2-2; d_call: TRBD1; clone_size: -; cdr3_aa: CASNMMGTGSTGELFF; cdr3_nt: TGCGCCAGCAACATGATGGGGACAGGTTCCACCGGGGAGCTGTTTTTT
v_call: TRBV15; j_call: TRBJ1-5; d_call: -; clone_size: -; cdr3_aa: CATSRDVTANQPQHF; cdr3_nt: TGTGCCACCAGCAGAGATGTCACAGCCAATCAGCCCCAGCATTTT
v_call: TRBV4-2; j_call: TRBJ1-5; d_call: -; clone_size: -; cdr3_aa: CASSQGAEGRSNQPQHF; cdr3_nt: TGTGCCAGCAGCCAAGGTGCCGAGGGCAGGAGCAATCAGCCCCAGCATTTT
v_call: TRBV27; j_call: TRBJ2-7; d_call: -; clone_size: -; cdr3_aa: CASSYKGPLYEQYF; cdr3_nt: TGTGCCAGCAGTTACAAGGGGCCCCTCTACGAGCAGTACTTC
v_call: TRBV7-9; j_call: TRBJ1-5; d_call: -; clone_size: -; cdr3_aa: CATEPPGNQPQHF; cdr3_nt: TGTGCCACCGAGCCTCCGGGTAATCAGCCCCAGCATTTT
v_call: TRBV19; j_call: TRBJ1-1; d_call: -; clone_size: -; cdr3_aa: CASSIGETSGYEAFF; cdr3_nt: TGTGCCAGTAGTATAGGGGAGACATCCGGGTATGAAGCTTTCTTT
v_call: TRBV19; j_call: TRBJ2-7; d_call: TRBD1; clone_size: -; cdr3_aa: CASGQGITYEQYF; cdr3_nt: TGTGCCAGTGGACAGGGGATAACCTACGAGCAGTACTTC